The 6 T cell receptor beta chains in this list originate from one sample, sequenced in a study of T cell repertoires in cytomegalovirus infection. One entry per CDR3 protein, called by TCRdb with MiXCR from the reads. The sample lists around 750,000 distinct CDR3 sequences, 30% to 35% seen once, with around 12% in the top ten. No antigen has been assigned to these receptors. This specimen consisted of cultured CD8+ T cells from PBMCs, obtained from culture after CMV antigen stimulation. Receptors originate from a human donor in good health (CMV status not recorded). Some clones in this sample may be carry-over from other donors' samples.

In this sample, this clonotype turned up a few times. The rearrangement links TRBV7-8 to TRBJ2-3, with D perhaps TRBD2 (5 bases). Germline CDR1 reads SGHVS; CDR2 reads FQNEAQ. The CDR3 covers 15 residues. Between the trimmed V and J ends, which lost 6 bases and 2 bases, there was a span of 15 bases. The CDR3 DNA is TGTGCCAGCAGTTTCTTGTCGGGGTCCACAGATACGCAGTATTTT. As protein: CASSFLSGSTDTQYF.

The rearrangement joins TRBV24-1 to TRBJ2-2, with D maybe TRBD2 (5 bases). The CDR3 consists of 14 residues. V was cut by 9 bases and J by 3 bases, with 13 bases left in between. Per the germline V gene, CDR1 is KGHDR and CDR2 is SFDVKD. CDR3 DNA sequence: TGTGCCACCGGAGGTCCGACATACACCGGGGAGCTGTTTTTT. Protein: CATGGPTYTGELFF.

The V gene is TRBV6-1, the J gene TRBJ1-2; weak D call: TRBD1 (6 bases). Trimming removed 4 bases at V and 8 bases at J, with 14 bases between. Germline V lookup: CDR1 MNHNS, CDR2 SASEGT. This CDR3 contains 13 residues. DNA for the CDR3: TGTGCCAGCAGTGCACAGGGATCTGGGGGCTACACCTTC. The encoded protein is CASSAQGSGGYTF.

This clonotype was counted a few times. The chain combines TRBV12-3 or TRBV12-4 with TRBJ2-1; D remains unclear. The CDR3 runs to 10 residues. Trimming removed 3 bases at V and 10 bases at J, with 4 bases between. The CDR3 protein is CASSFEEQFF. DNA of the CDR3: TGTGCCAGCAGTTTCGAAGAGCAGTTCTTC.

The V gene is TRBV12-3 or TRBV12-4, the J gene TRBJ1-2; 7 bases are shared with TRBD1. V trimming: 4 bases; J trimming: 10 bases; junction bases outside the gene matches: 9. The CDR3 spans 13 residues. The DNA for the CDR3 is TGTGCCAGCAGTTCCAGGACAGGCGATAACTACACCTTC. This codes for CASSSRTGDNYTF.

This clonotype came up many times. This sequence joins TRBV7-9 and TRBJ2-5; a weak D match, TRBD1 (6 bases). The germline CDR1 and CDR2 sequences are SEHNR and FQNEAQ (reference sequence). The CDR3 sequence is 16 residues long. V was trimmed by 4 bases and J by 0 bases, leaving 15 bases between them. The CDR3 sequence: CASSSTRQDYQETQYF. CDR3 in DNA: TGTGCCAGCAGCTCGACGCGACAGGACTACCAAGAGACCCAGTACTTC.